One T cell receptor beta chain is described in this entry. Antigen: not known. MiXCR was run by TCRdb on the 5' RACE reads, yielding one entry per CDR3 protein. The sample comprises some 1,600,000 distinct CDR3 sequences, under 35% of which are singletons, and 0.25% to 0.3% rests with the top ten. Germline values: CDR1 LGHDT, CDR2 YNNKEL (reference sequence). The CDR3 loop spans 12 amino acids. V gave up 8 bases and J gave up 7 bases, with 13 bases separating them. This sample is part of a study of identical twins. General observations from the study: Out-of-frame alpha sequences common to twins exhibited an excess of low generation probability. Models underpredicted monozygotic twin sharing of out-of-frame TCR alpha.

V is TRBV3-1 and J is TRBJ2-3, with a possible D match to TRBD1 (6 bases). The sample consisted of cord blood. The receptor was isolated from a newborn girl in good health. CDR3 residues: CASATGPNTQYF. The CDR3 DNA follows: TGTGCCAGCGCAACAGGGCCCAATACGCAGTATTTT.